These T cell receptor beta chains were read from a single sample in a study of T cell responses to AZD1222 COVID-19 vaccine. Profiled with immunoSEQ multiplex PCR; TCRdb holds only in-frame clones, not every one. The sample holds around 180,000 clones, more than 75% seen once. The sample in question was peripheral blood, obtained on day 0 of MenACWY control vaccination. These receptors were collected from an adult in good health. Both conserved end residues are trimmed from each CDR3.

TRBV28	TRBJ1-5	ASSLGGAGLHQPQH
TRBV7-9	TRBJ2-1	ASSAGLGNNEQF
TRBV18	TRBJ2-7	ASSLQQGAPDEQY
TRBV28	TRBJ1-5	ASSFLGQPQH
TRBV6-6	TRBJ1-6	ASTTSSPLH
TRBV2	TRBJ2-7	ASSAWGFESYEQY
TRBV19	TRBJ1-4	ASSNGQVSGREKLF
TRBV7-9	TRBJ2-7	ASSGVQDPYEQY
TRBV7-3	TRBJ2-1	ASRWASGSELSYNEQF
TRBV5-5	TRBJ2-7	ASSLGRSSYEQY
TRBV28	TRBJ1-5	ASSLPTGGNQPQH
TRBV5-8	TRBJ1-5	ASSLVSPNQPQH
TRBV5-4	TRBJ1-2	ASSPGDRGANYGYT
TRBV11-2	TRBJ2-5	ASSLVVGGGVETQY
TRBV5-1	TRBJ1-2	ASSLEGQGSDGYT
TRBV19	TRBJ1-4	ASRPRQGPGEKLF
TRBV27	TRBJ2-3	ASSLTTDTQY
TRBV6-5	TRBJ2-5	ASRIFSGGKTQY
TRBV12-3/TRBV12-4	TRBJ2-2	ASSLIDGGELF
TRBV2	TRBJ1-4	ASSETGPQLF
TRBV21-1	TRBJ1-5	ASSKRGTGYSNQPQH
TRBV2	TRBJ2-7	ASSDDLLRY
TRBV27	TRBJ1-5	ASSSIPGTGGLDSNQPQH
TRBV29-1	TRBJ1-5	SVGGAVNQPQH
TRBV25-1	TRBJ2-3	ASSELQAVTDTQY
TRBV4-1	TRBJ2-6	ASRLAGDAGANVLT
TRBV5-4	TRBJ1-2	ASAPQRTVEGYT
TRBV28	TRBJ2-5	ASSAGGQQETQY
TRBV6-1	TRBJ1-5	ASSETAGGQPQH
TRBV21-1	TRBJ2-7	ASSKVRGQGKYEQY
TRBV7-8	TRBJ2-7	ASSPSGVVYEQY
TRBV27	TRBJ2-7	ASSARRDRAYEQY
TRBV6-5	TRBJ2-3	ASSHGGARADTQY
TRBV28	TRBJ2-7	ASSLFLDRLRTVQY
TRBV7-3	TRBJ2-3	ASSTSGGGDTQY
TRBV30	TRBJ1-1	AWSVPFLFSGGVNTEAF
TRBV9	TRBJ1-5	ASSVGGGNQPQH
TRBV3-1/TRBV3-2	TRBJ2-7	ASSQRVEQY
TRBV3-1/TRBV3-2	TRBJ1-5	ASSQFVNQPQH
TRBV5-6	TRBJ1-2	ASSGSGTLYGYT
TRBV7-2	TRBJ1-1	ASSLGQNTEAF
TRBV5-8	TRBJ1-2	ASSWGGVPDNYGYT
TRBV3-1/TRBV3-2	TRBJ2-3	ASSQGAHTQY
TRBV19	TRBJ1-2	ASSTRTAADGYT